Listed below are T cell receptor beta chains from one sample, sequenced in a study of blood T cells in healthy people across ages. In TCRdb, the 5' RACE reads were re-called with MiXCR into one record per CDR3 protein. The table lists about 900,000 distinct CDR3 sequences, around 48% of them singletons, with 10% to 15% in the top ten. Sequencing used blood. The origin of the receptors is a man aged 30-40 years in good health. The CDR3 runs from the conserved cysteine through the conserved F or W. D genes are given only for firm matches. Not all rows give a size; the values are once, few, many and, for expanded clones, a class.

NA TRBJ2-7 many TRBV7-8 CASSLGRPEDEQYF TGTGCCAGCAGCTTAGGAAGACCTGAGGACGAGCAGTACTTC
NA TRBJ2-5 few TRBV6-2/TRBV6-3 CASSSLDYPQYF TGTGCCAGCAGTTCCCTGGACTATCCTCAGTACTTC
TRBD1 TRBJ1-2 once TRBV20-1 CSASRDRVDYGYTF TGCAGTGCTAGTCGGGACAGGGTGGACTATGGCTACACCTTC
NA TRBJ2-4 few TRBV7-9 CASSLPPAGSENIQYF TGTGCCAGCAGCTTACCCCCCGCGGGGTCGGAGAACATTCAGTACTTC
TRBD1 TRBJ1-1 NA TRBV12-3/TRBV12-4 CASSRQGEAFF TGTGCCAGCAGTCGACAGGGCGAAGCTTTCTTT
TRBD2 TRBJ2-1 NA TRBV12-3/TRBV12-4 CASSRVGGSYNEQFF TGTGCCAGCTCTCGGGTGGGAGGGAGTTACAATGAGCAGTTCTTC
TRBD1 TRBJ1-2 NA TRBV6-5 CASSYAQGALDGYTF TGTGCCAGCAGTTACGCACAGGGGGCGCTTGATGGCTACACCTTC
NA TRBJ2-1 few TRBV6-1 CASIRPRGNNEQFF TGTGCCAGCATACGACCCAGGGGCAACAATGAGCAGTTCTTC
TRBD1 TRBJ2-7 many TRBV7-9 CASSWTGDYEQYF TGTGCCAGCAGCTGGACAGGGGACTACGAGCAGTACTTC
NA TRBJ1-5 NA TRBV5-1 CASSLEGIDQPQHF TGCGCCAGCAGCTTGGAAGGAATCGATCAGCCCCAGCATTTT
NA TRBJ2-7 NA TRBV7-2 CANLEQYF TGTGCCAACCTCGAGCAGTACTTC
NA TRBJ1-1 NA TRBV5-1 CASSLAVGSGVAFF TGCGCCAGCAGCTTGGCGGTCGGGTCCGGGGTAGCTTTCTTT
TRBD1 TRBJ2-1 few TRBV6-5 CASSNLKGQGSNEQFF TGTGCCAGCAGTAACCTCAAGGGACAGGGGAGCAATGAGCAGTTCTTC
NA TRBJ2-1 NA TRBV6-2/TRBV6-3 CASSYTTGRWFF TGTGCCAGCAGTTACACAACAGGGAGGTGGTTCTTC
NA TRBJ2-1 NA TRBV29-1 CSVGIQGGEQFF TGCAGCGTTGGCATTCAGGGGGGTGAGCAGTTCTTC
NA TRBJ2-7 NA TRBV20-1 CSARVLLQQGSYEQYF TGCAGTGCTAGAGTTCTACTACAGCAGGGCTCCTACGAGCAGTACTTC
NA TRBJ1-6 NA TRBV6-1 CASRLGFSSYNSPLHF TGTGCCAGCCGTCTCGGGTTTAGCTCCTATAATTCACCCCTCCACTTT
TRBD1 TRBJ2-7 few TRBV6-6 CASRRQGVSSSYEQYF TGTGCCAGCAGGAGGCAGGGGGTCTCGAGCTCCTACGAGCAGTACTTC
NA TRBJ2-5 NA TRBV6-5 CASSYSRHPQETQYF TGTGCCAGCAGTTATTCAAGACACCCACAAGAGACCCAGTACTTC
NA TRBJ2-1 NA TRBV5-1 CASSLAMQGLGDNEQFF TGCGCCAGCAGCTTGGCCATGCAGGGGCTGGGCGACAATGAGCAGTTCTTC
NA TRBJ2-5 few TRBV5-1 CASSSGGPVETQYF TGCGCCAGCAGCTCCGGTGGGCCGGTGGAGACCCAGTACTTC
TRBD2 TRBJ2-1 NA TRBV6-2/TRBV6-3 CASRSSGDLPIWGEQFF TGTGCCAGCAGGAGTAGCGGGGACTTGCCCATCTGGGGTGAGCAGTTCTTC
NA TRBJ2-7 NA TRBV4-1 CASSQFLGGDFDEQYF TGCGCCAGCAGCCAATTTCTCGGGGGTGACTTCGACGAGCAGTACTTC
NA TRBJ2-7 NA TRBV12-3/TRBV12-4 CASSFDSHVYEQYF TGTGCCAGCAGTTTCGACAGTCATGTCTACGAGCAGTACTTC
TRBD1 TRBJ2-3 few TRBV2 CASSAAGTGGVVGADTQYF TGTGCCAGCAGCGCGGCCGGGACAGGGGGAGTAGTTGGCGCAGATACGCAGTATTTT
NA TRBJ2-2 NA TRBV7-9 CASSGLSSNTGELFF TGTGCCAGCAGCGGCCTATCCTCGAACACCGGGGAGCTGTTTTTT
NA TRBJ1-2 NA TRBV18 CASSPDSGRNYGYTF TGTGCCAGCTCACCAGACAGTGGAAGGAACTATGGCTACACCTTC
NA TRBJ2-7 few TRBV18 CASSPEPGPTYEQYF TGTGCCAGCTCACCAGAGCCAGGGCCTACCTACGAGCAGTACTTC
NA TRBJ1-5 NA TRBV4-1 CASSPPGWGRIPALNQPQHF TGCGCCAGCAGCCCTCCCGGCTGGGGTAGGATCCCTGCTCTCAATCAGCCCCAGCATTTT
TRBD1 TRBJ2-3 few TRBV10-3 CAISGRGLSTDTQYF TGTGCCATCAGTGGCAGGGGGCTTAGCACAGATACGCAGTATTTT
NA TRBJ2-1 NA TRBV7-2 CASTPGRQNNEQFF TGTGCCAGCACCCCGGGGCGACAGAACAATGAGCAGTTCTTC
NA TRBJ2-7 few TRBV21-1 CASETVITYEQYF TGTGCCAGCGAGACGGTTATTACCTACGAGCAGTACTTC
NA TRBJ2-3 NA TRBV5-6 CASSLVRGVRTDTQYF TGTGCCAGCAGCTTGGTACGGGGAGTACGAACAGATACGCAGTATTTT
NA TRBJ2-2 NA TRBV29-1 CSVLRPGLGTGELFF TGCAGCGTTCTTAGGCCGGGCCTAGGGACCGGGGAGCTGTTTTTT
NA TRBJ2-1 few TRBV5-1 CASSLGSVNEQFF TGCGCCAGCAGCTTGGGTAGCGTCAATGAGCAGTTCTTC
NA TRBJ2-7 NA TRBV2 CASRDESYEQYF TGTGCCAGCAGGGACGAGAGCTACGAGCAGTACTTC
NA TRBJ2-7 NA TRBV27 CASSPIEVWEQYF TGTGCCAGCAGCCCGATCGAAGTTTGGGAGCAGTACTTC
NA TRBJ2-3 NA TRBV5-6 CASSPVAERLTDTQYF TGTGCCAGCAGCCCGGTAGCGGAGAGACTCACAGATACGCAGTATTTT
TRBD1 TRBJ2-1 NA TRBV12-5 CASGLGQGMNEQFF TGTGCTAGTGGTTTGGGACAGGGGATGAATGAGCAGTTCTTC
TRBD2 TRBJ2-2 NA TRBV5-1 CASRASGGASTGELFF TGCGCCAGCAGAGCTAGCGGGGGGGCCTCCACCGGGGAGCTGTTTTTT
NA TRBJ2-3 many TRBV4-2 CASSQDLGGGTDTQYF TGTGCCAGCAGCCAAGATTTGGGGGGAGGCACAGATACGCAGTATTTT
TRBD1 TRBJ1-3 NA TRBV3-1 CASSPRDRSSGNTIYF TGTGCCAGCAGCCCCCGGGACAGGAGCTCTGGAAACACCATATATTTT
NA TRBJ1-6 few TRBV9 CASSSGHKGSPLHF TGTGCCAGCAGCTCGGGACACAAGGGTTCACCCCTCCACTTT
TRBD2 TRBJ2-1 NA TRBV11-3 CASSLVAGDYNEQFF TGTGCCAGCAGCTTAGTAGCGGGGGATTACAATGAGCAGTTCTTC
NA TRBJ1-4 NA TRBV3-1 CASSQVSGTSGGKLFF TGTGCCAGCAGCCAAGTCTCCGGGACAAGCGGAGGAAAACTGTTTTTT
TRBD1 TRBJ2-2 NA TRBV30 CAWTGQVLTGELFF TGTGCCTGGACGGGACAGGTTCTTACCGGGGAGCTGTTTTTT
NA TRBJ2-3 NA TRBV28 CASSPPMMGRGEGADTQYF TGTGCCAGCAGTCCCCCGATGATGGGACGAGGGGAAGGGGCAGATACGCAGTATTTT
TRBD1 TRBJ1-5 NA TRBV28 CASSFRYRGLESNQPQHF TGTGCCAGCAGTTTCAGATACAGGGGCCTGGAGAGCAATCAGCCCCAGCATTTT
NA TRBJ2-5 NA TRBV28 CASRNEGEETQYF TGTGCCAGCAGGAACGAGGGTGAAGAGACCCAGTACTTC
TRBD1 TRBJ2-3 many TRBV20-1 CSATNRQNRGISDTQYF TGCAGTGCTACGAACAGACAGAACAGGGGGATCTCAGATACGCAGTATTTT
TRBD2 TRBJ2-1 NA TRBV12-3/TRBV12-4 CASSLRAGGWEQFF TGTGCCAGCAGTTTACGAGCGGGGGGATGGGAGCAGTTCTTC
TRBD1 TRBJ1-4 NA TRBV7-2 CASSTGTGLTNEKLFF TGTGCCAGCAGCACCGGGACAGGGCTAACTAATGAAAAACTGTTTTTT
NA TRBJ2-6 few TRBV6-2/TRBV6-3 CASNRSGANVLTF TGTGCCAGCAATCGTTCAGGGGCCAACGTCCTGACTTTC
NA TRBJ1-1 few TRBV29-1 CSVDGGKTNTEAFF TGCAGCGTTGACGGTGGAAAGACTAACACTGAAGCTTTCTTT